Listed below are T cell receptor beta chains from one sample, sequenced in a study of identical twins. TCRdb analysed the 5' RACE reads with MiXCR anew, one entry per CDR3 protein. The sample carries roughly 1,500,000 distinct CDR3 sequences, about 32% recorded once. Sequencing input: cord blood. Every receptor here comes from a newborn girl in good health. Both conserved end residues are part of each CDR3. A D gene is named only where the DNA matches it firmly. Not all rows give a size; the values are once, few, many and, for expanded clones, a class.

TRBV30	.	TRBJ1-2	few	TGTGCCTGGAGTCGCAGTAGCTACGGCTACACCTTC	CAWSRSSYGYTF
TRBV7-2	TRBD2	TRBJ2-3	.	TGTGCCAGCAGCTTATCGGGAGGGCCGGGCACAGATACGCAGTATTTT	CASSLSGGPGTDTQYF
TRBV21-1	.	TRBJ2-6	few	TGTGCCAGCAGCAACAGGGCCAACGTCCTGACTTTC	CASSNRANVLTF
TRBV5-8	TRBD1	TRBJ2-1	few	TGTGCCAGCAGCTGGACAGGGGGCGTAATCTACAATGAGCAGTTCTTC	CASSWTGGVIYNEQFF
TRBV12-3/TRBV12-4	.	TRBJ2-3	few	TGTGCCAGCAGCCCTCTAGGAGGGGGGCCACGGGATACGCAGTATTTT	CASSPLGGGPRDTQYF
TRBV24-1	.	TRBJ1-2	.	TGTGCCGCCAGTGAACCGGGACGGTTTTATGGCTACACCTTC	CAASEPGRFYGYTF
TRBV29-1	TRBD1	TRBJ1-2	many	TGCAGCGTTGACAGGGGGAGCTATGGCTACACCTTC	CSVDRGSYGYTF
TRBV9	TRBD2	TRBJ2-3	.	TGTGCCAGCAGCGTAGGTTTGCGGGAGCACACAGATGCGCAGTATTTT	CASSVGLREHTDAQYF
TRBV27	.	TRBJ1-3	few	TGTGCCAGCAGTTTTAGCAACTCTGGAAACACCATATATTTT	CASSFSNSGNTIYF
TRBV7-9	.	TRBJ1-3	.	TGTGCCAGCAGCTCAGGTCAGCTATCCCGGGGAAACACCATATATTTT	CASSSGQLSRGNTIYF
TRBV28	.	TRBJ2-7	.	TGTGCCAGCAGTATACTGGACAGCCCACCCTACGAGCAGTACTTC	CASSILDSPPYEQYF
TRBV5-1	.	TRBJ1-2	few	TGCGCCAGCGGCCATGACACAACAGATGGCTACACCTTC	CASGHDTTDGYTF
TRBV6-7	TRBD1	TRBJ1-5	.	TGTGCCAGCCGCGTGACAGGGATCAATCAGCCCCAGCATTTT	CASRVTGINQPQHF
TRBV6-1	.	TRBJ1-2	.	TGTGCCAGCAGTATCGGGACGGGCCTTCCCCCCCTCTATGGCTACACCTTC	CASSIGTGLPPLYGYTF
TRBV12-3/TRBV12-4	.	TRBJ2-5	.	TGTGCCAGCAGTTGGCGACCCAACAATGAGCAGTACTTC	CASSWRPNNEQYF
TRBV7-2	.	TRBJ1-2	.	TGTGCCAGCACCAACGGTCCGCGCGGGTACACCTTC	CASTNGPRGYTF
TRBV9	.	TRBJ2-3	.	TGTGCCAGCAGCGTAGATCCTTTGGAGGGCCGCACAGATACGCAGTATTTT	CASSVDPLEGRTDTQYF
TRBV27	TRBD1	TRBJ2-7	few	TGTGCCAGCAGTAGACGACAGGGGGGGTTTTACGAGCAGTACTTC	CASSRRQGGFYEQYF